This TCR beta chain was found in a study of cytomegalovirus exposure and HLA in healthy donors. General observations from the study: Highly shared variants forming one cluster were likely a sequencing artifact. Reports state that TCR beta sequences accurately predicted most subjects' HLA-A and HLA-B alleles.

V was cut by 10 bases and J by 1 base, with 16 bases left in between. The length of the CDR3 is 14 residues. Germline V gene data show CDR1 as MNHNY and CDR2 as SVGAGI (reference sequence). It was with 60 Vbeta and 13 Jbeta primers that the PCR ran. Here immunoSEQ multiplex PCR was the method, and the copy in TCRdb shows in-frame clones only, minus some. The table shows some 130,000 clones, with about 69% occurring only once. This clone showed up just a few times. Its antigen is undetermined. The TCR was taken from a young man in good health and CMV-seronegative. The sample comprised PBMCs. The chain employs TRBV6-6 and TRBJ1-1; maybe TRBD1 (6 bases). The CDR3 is CATEAGTQNTEAFF. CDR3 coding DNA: TGTGCCACGGAGGCTGGGACACAGAACACTGAAGCTTTCTTT.